The 11 T cell receptor beta chains reported below all come from one sample, sequenced in a study of CD8 T cells in ankylosing spondylitis. Findings of the study overall: It appeared that ankylosing spondylitis blood was characterized by a TCR beta motif of fewer than 10 highly homologous variants.

TCRdb used MiXCR to reprocess the 5' RACE reads, holding one entry per CDR3 protein. The profile shows more than 650,000 distinct CDR3 sequences, 10% to 15% of them singletons. These receptors have no identified antigens. Sequenced material: blood, either unsorted or a sorted T cell fraction (not recorded which). The receptors come from a male donor with ankylosing spondylitis.

This clonotype appeared a few times. V gene TRBV6-6 combines with J gene TRBJ1-6; a weak D match, TRBD1 (6 bases). There are 13 residues in the CDR3. The V gene's germline CDR1 is MNHNY and CDR2 SVGAGI (reference sequence). Trimming removed 6 bases at V and 11 bases at J, with 14 bases between. CDR3 bases: TGTGCCAGCAGAACTTCGACAGGACCACCCCTCCACTTT. Amino acid sequence: CASRTSTGPPLHF.

The table lists this clonotype with a few counts. This chain uses TRBV7-2 with TRBJ2-1, with 8 positions matching TRBD2. The CDR3 covers 15 residues. From germline, CDR1 is SGHTA and CDR2 FQGNSA. V lost 4 bases and J lost 8; bases outside the gene matches: 10. CDR3 loop: CASSWSGGSRDEQFF. CDR3 in DNA: TGTGCCAGCAGCTGGAGCGGGGGCTCTAGGGATGAGCAGTTCTTC.

This clonotype was seen only a few times. The genes are TRBV20-1 and TRBJ1-1, with TRBD1 matching 9 bases. Per germline, CDR1 DFQATT and CDR2 SNEGSKA (reference sequence). Trimming at V came to 6 bases and at J to 4 bases, leaving 6 bases not matched to a gene. The CDR3 totals 13 residues. CDR3 coding DNA: TGCAGTGCACGGACAGGGGCGGGCACTGAAGCTTTCTTT. It encodes CSARTGAGTEAFF.

This clonotype was seen repeatedly, ten times or more. This sequence joins TRBV20-1 and TRBJ2-3; no clear D. In germline, CDR1 is DFQATT, CDR2 SNEGSKA (reference sequence). V was trimmed by 6 bases and J by 3 bases, leaving 10 bases between them. This CDR3 has 12 residues. CDR3 DNA sequence: TGCAGTGCCTCCCCCGCGACAGATACGCAGTATTTT. This codes for CSASPATDTQYF.

This clonotype was seen a handful of times. This chain links TRBV18 with TRBJ1-2; no clear D. Trimming left V 6 bases short and J 2 bases short, with 16 bases between. The CDR3 covers 15 residues. Germline CDR1 and CDR2: KGHSH and LQKENI. The CDR3 DNA reads as TGTGCCAGCTCCCCCACCCAGGAGATCAACTATGGCTACACCTTC. Translated, it gives CASSPTQEINYGYTF.

There are a few counts of this clonotype. The V and J genes are TRBV15 and TRBJ1-4; 7 bases match TRBD1. V trimming: 4 bases; J trimming: 8 bases; junction bases outside the gene matches: 4. The CDR3 runs to 13 residues. Per germline, CDR1 LNHNV and CDR2 YYDKDF (reference sequence). The CDR3 spells CATSKGQEEKLFF. In DNA form, the CDR3 reads TGTGCCACCAGCAAAGGACAGGAAGAAAAACTGTTTTTT. Filled out from reference TRBV15 and TRBJ1-4, the complete variable domain reads DAMVIQNPRYQVTQFGKPVTLSCSQTLNHNVMYWYQQKSSQAPKLLFHYYDKDFNNEADTPDNFQSRRPNTSFCFLDIRSPGLGDTAMYLCATSKGQEEKLFFGSGTQLSVL.

In its sample, this clonotype was seen a few times. The chain recombines TRBV12-3 or TRBV12-4 with TRBJ1-1, with D maybe TRBD1 (5 bases). This CDR3 contains 14 residues. V lost 6 bases to trimming and J lost 5 bases, with 16 bases between them. This CDR3 reads CASRDGGGYTEAFF. DNA for the CDR3: TGTGCCAGCAGAGACGGGGGGGGGTATACTGAAGCTTTCTTT.

The gene calls are TRBV29-1 and TRBJ2-4, with D perhaps matching TRBD1 (5 bases). Trimming removed 1 base from V and 10 bases from J, with 14 bases in between. Germline V lookup: CDR1 SQVTM, CDR2 ANQGSEA. The CDR3 is made up of 13 amino acids. In DNA form, the CDR3 reads TGCAGCGTTGAAGGTGACAGCCGTGTAATTCAGTACTTC. Residues: CSVEGDSRVIQYF.

V and J are TRBV7-9 and TRBJ2-1; no firm D call. V dropped 4 bases and J dropped 4 bases, with 8 bases sitting between them. From germline, CDR1 is SEHNR and CDR2 FQNEAQ (reference sequence). There are 13 residues in the CDR3. The chain's CDR3 is CASSSPVYNEQFF. Written as DNA, the CDR3 is TGTGCCAGCAGCTCCCCGGTATACAATGAGCAGTTCTTC.

This clonotype was recorded a few times. The J gene is TRBJ2-7, the V gene TRBV6-5; TRBD2 matches at 11 bases. V lost 5 bases, J lost 6 bases, and 6 bases stayed unmatched. From germline, CDR1 is MNHEY and CDR2 SVGAGI. There are 14 residues in the CDR3. The CDR3 sequence: CASSILAGEGEQYF. CDR3 coding DNA: TGTGCCAGCAGTATACTAGCGGGAGAAGGCGAGCAGTACTTC.

The CDR3 nucleotides are TGTGCCAGCAAGGGACAGGGGGTAGGGGAGCAGTTCTTC. It yields the protein CASKGQGVGEQFF. The rearrangement joins TRBV3-1 to TRBJ2-1, with 11 bases that match TRBD1. With 7 bases clipped from V and 10 bases from J, the junction kept 6 bases outside the gene matches. CDR3 length: 13 amino acids. Germline CDR1 LGHDT, CDR2 YNNKEL (reference sequence).